Given below is one T cell receptor beta chain in context. The antigen this receptor binds is unknown. No base-level quality is on record; no much larger clone is a single base apart. These data belong to a study of tumor-infiltrating lymphocytes in oesophageal squamous cell carcinoma (dated by TCRdb to the mid-2010s). Library preparation used PCR. The run used an Illumina HiSeq 2000. TCRdb redid the processing of the public reads, applying fastp at Q25 and MiXCR, and retained in-frame beta chains. Each CDR3 protein gets just one entry, which takes the most common genes and DNA from the rows behind it. Within this sample are over 9,500 distinct CDR3 sequences, with around half of them counted one time only. The ten biggest clones cover around 25% of the sample. The cysteine opens and the phenylalanine closes a CDR3 of 14 amino acids. Only the CDR3 DNA is retained, 42 bases long and in frame from the first base. From a lookup of the germline V gene, CDR1 and CDR2 are SGHTA and FQGNSA.

The chain is encoded by TRBV7-2 joined to TRBJ2-1; 7 central nucleotides agree with TRBD1. The DNA end is more similar to TRBJ2-7, so the J call may be wrong. This sequence originates from a male donor with esophageal squamous cell carcinoma. The sample was esophageal tumor tissue. The CDR3 reads CASSLRQGTGEQYF. The DNA is as follows: TGTGCCAGCAGCCTACGACAGGGAACGGGCGAGCAGTACTTC.